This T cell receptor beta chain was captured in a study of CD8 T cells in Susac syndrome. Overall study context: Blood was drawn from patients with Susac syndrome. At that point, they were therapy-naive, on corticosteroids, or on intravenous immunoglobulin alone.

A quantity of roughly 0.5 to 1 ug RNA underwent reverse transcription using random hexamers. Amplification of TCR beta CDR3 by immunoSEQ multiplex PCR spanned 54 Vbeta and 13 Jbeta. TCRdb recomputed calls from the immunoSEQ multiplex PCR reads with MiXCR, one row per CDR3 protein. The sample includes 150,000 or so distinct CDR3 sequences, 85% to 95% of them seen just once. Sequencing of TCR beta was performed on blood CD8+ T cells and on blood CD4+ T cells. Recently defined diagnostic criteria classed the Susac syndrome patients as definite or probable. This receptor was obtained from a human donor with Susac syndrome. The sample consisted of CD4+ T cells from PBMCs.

CDR3 sequence reads: CASSYPWGSYNEQFF. Here the CDR3 DNA reads TGTGCCAGCAGTTACCCTTGGGGCAGCTACAATGAGCAGTTCTTC. The rearrangement joins TRBV6-2 or TRBV6-3 to TRBJ2-1; D might be TRBD1 (5 bases). Germline V CDR1 and CDR2: MNHEY, SVGEGT. The germline V and J ends were trimmed by 2 bases and 3 bases, with 11 bases remaining between them. This CDR3 is 15 amino acids long.